Listed below are T cell receptor beta chains from one sample, sequenced in a study of Graves' ophthalmopathy and Graves' hyperthyroidism. TCRdb reprocessed the multiplex PCR reads with MiXCR, giving one entry per CDR3 protein. This table has around 520,000 distinct CDR3 sequences, roughly 40% appearing once. Sequencing was carried out using peripheral blood or thyroid tissue (not recorded which). The receptors originated from an adult man with Graves' hyperthyroidism. CDR3s include the opening cysteine and the closing phenylalanine or tryptophan. The D gene is left open where the match is weak. Some rows mark clone size as missing; the rest say once, few, many or name a class of expanded clone.

v_gene	abundance	j_gene	d_gene	CDR3nt	CDR3aa
TRBV7-9	.	TRBJ2-2	.	TGTGCCAGCAGCTGGACGGGGGCGTCCGGGGAGCTGTTTTTT	CASSWTGASGELFF
TRBV29-1	.	TRBJ2-6	.	TGCAGCGTTGAAAGGGGCGCTGGGGCCAACGTCCTGACTTTC	CSVERGAGANVLTF
TRBV29-1	.	TRBJ2-2	.	TGCAGGCGCGAAACAGGGTACGGCGGGGAGCTGTTTTTT	CRRETGYGGELFF
TRBV7-4	.	TRBJ2-5	.	TGTGCCAGCAGCTTAGCCCCCGGGATAGGGCTAGAGACCCAGTACTTC	CASSLAPGIGLETQYF
TRBV20-1	many	TRBJ2-5	.	TGCAGTGCTAGGGGACTGGGGGAGACCCAGTACTTC	CSARGLGETQYF
TRBV4-2	many	TRBJ1-4	TRBD1	TGTGCCAGCAGCCACCCACAGGGGAGAAGGGAAAAACTGTTTTTT	CASSHPQGRREKLFF
TRBV6-6	many	TRBJ2-7	TRBD1	TGTGCCAGCAGTTGGACAGGGTACGAGCAGTACTTC	CASSWTGYEQYF
TRBV5-1	many	TRBJ2-2	.	TGCGCCAGCAGCCCTAAGCAAACAAACACCGGGGAGCTGTTTTTT	CASSPKQTNTGELFF
TRBV20-1	many	TRBJ2-5	TRBD1	TGCAGTGCTATTCCGGGACAGGGTAAAAAGACCCAGTACTTC	CSAIPGQGKKTQYF
TRBV9	.	TRBJ2-3	.	TGTGCCAGCGGCGGGGAATTGGCAGATACGCAGTATTTT	CASGGELADTQYF
TRBV7-6	many	TRBJ2-2	TRBD1	TGTGCCAGCAGCTTAAGGGACAGATCCACCGGGGAGCTGTTTTTT	CASSLRDRSTGELFF
TRBV29-1	once	TRBJ2-7	.	TGCAGCTTCGGGACGAGCTACGAGCAGTACTTC	CSFGTSYEQYF
TRBV28	.	TRBJ1-1	TRBD1	TGTGCCAGCAGTCACGGACAGGGGCGGGTGAACACTGGAGCTTTCTTT	CASSHGQGRVNTGAFF
TRBV10-3	.	TRBJ1-5	.	TGTGCCAACAGTTACTCAGGGGAGCAGCCCCAGCATTTT	CANSYSGEQPQHF